The next 18 T cell receptor beta chains were all read from a single sample in a study of OX40 agonist ivuxolimab in advanced cancers. Here immunoSEQ multiplex PCR was the method, and the copy in TCRdb shows in-frame clones only, minus some. The repertoire holds 8,000 to 9,500 clones, around 90% seen once, with 4.4% in the top ten. Sequencing used CD4+ or CD8+ T cells sorted from blood, obtained in a trial of the OX40 agonist ivuxolimab. The receptors come from an adult with an advanced solid tumor such as melanoma, head and neck, liver or kidney cancer.

The genes are TRBV11-3 and TRBJ2-1; D is perhaps TRBD1 or TRBD2 (7 bases each). The germline V gene has CDR1 SGHNT and CDR2 YENEEA. The CDR3 contains 16 residues. Trimming took 3 bases from V and 4 from J, leaving 16 bases between them. CDR3 DNA: TGTGCCAGCAGCTTTGGGGGGGGACAGTTTTACAATGAGCAGTTCTTC. It codes for CASSFGGGQFYNEQFF.

The chain has TRBV18 and TRBJ1-5; D remains ambiguous. Trimming left V 1 base short and J 5 bases short, with 9 bases between. Germline-derived CDR1 and CDR2 are KGHSH and LQKENI. This CDR3 is built from 14 residues. DNA for the CDR3: TGTGCCAGCTCACCACAGGGTTTCGATCAGCCCCAGCATTTT. Encoded protein: CASSPQGFDQPQHF.

The CDR3 loop reads CASRKGSGGFSSYEQYF. For the CDR3, the DNA is TGCGCCAGTAGAAAAGGGTCCGGCGGGTTCAGCTCCTACGAGCAGTACTTC. The J gene is TRBJ2-7, the V gene TRBV4-1; perhaps TRBD2 as D (5 bases). Trimming removed 9 bases at V and 0 bases at J, with 24 bases between. The length of the CDR3 is 17 residues. Germline CDR1 and CDR2: MGHRA and YSYEKL.

This sequence joins TRBV18 and TRBJ2-3; 7 nucleotides agree with TRBD2. J gave up 3 bases and V 3 bases, and 3 bases lay outside the gene matches. Germline V gene data show CDR1 as KGHSH and CDR2 as LQKENI. The CDR3 is 14 amino acids. The CDR3 is CASSPAGVTDTQYF. CDR3 coding DNA: TGTGCCAGCTCACCGGCGGGAGTAACAGATACGCAGTATTTT.

This chain connects TRBV5-1 to TRBJ2-5; D might be TRBD2 (5 bases). The CDR3 is 14 residues long. Trimming took off 4 bases at V and 2 bases at J, with 12 bases between the two ends. Germline V gives CDR1 SGHRS, CDR2 YFSETQ. CDR3 bases: TGCGCCAGCAGCCCTATCGGGGAACAAGAGACCCAGTACTTC. Translating gives CASSPIGEQETQYF. Full variable domain (missing parts from reference TRBV5-1 and TRBJ2-5): KAGVTQTPRYLIKTRGQQVTLSCSPISGHRSVSWYQQTPGQGLQFLFEYFSETQRNKGNFPGRFSGRQFSNSRSEMNVSTLELGDSALYLCASSPIGEQETQYFGPGTRLLVL.

The V and J genes are TRBV5-4 and TRBJ2-1; D is tentatively TRBD1 or TRBD2 (5 bases each). The CDR3 loop spans 16 amino acids. Germline V lookup: CDR1 SGHNT, CDR2 YYREEE (reference sequence). V shed 1 base and J shed 4 bases, with 15 bases lying between them. The CDR3 DNA is TGTGCCAGCAGCTTGTTCGCCGGGACCACTTACAATGAGCAGTTCTTC. Protein product: CASSLFAGTTYNEQFF.

In nucleotides, the CDR3 is TGCGCCAGCAGCCCCGCTCCCGCGGTAGGGGGAGCTTTCTTT. Translating it yields CASSPAPAVGGAFF. The rearrangement links TRBV5-1 to TRBJ1-1; weak D call: TRBD1 (6 bases). V lost 4 bases, J lost 10 bases, and 20 bases lay in between. Germline assignment: CDR1 SGHRS and CDR2 YFSETQ. The CDR3 is 14 residues long.

This clone was found once. The V call is TRBV7-6, the J call TRBJ1-1; D not resolved. The CDR3 has 15 amino acids. Germline values: CDR1 SGHVS, CDR2 FNYEAQ. The germline V and J ends were trimmed by 3 bases and 0 bases, with 11 bases remaining between them. This chain's CDR3 is CASSFPRRLNTEAFF. The CDR3 DNA reads as TGTGCCAGCAGCTTCCCTAGACGGCTGAACACTGAAGCTTTCTTT.

The rearrangement links TRBV6-4 to TRBJ1-2; 7 nucleotides line up with TRBD1. CDR1 is MRHNA and CDR2 is SNTAGT in the germline V gene. The CDR3 loop spans 13 amino acids. V shed 3 bases, J shed 3 bases, and the junction held 1 base outside the gene matches. In DNA form, the CDR3 reads TGTGCCAGCAGTGAGGGACAGTACTATGGCTACACCTTC. The encoded protein is CASSEGQYYGYTF.

V is TRBV9 and J is TRBJ2-7; TRBD1 might be the D (5 bases). The CDR3 spans 16 residues. V lost 4 bases and J lost 2, with 19 bases in between. In germline, CDR1 is SGDLS, CDR2 YYNGEE. The CDR3 spells CASSPGLSVTPYEQYF. CDR3 nucleotide sequence: TGTGCCAGCAGCCCAGGGCTTTCCGTAACCCCCTACGAGCAGTACTTC.

J is TRBJ2-5 and V is TRBV5-4; no definite D call. CDR3 length: 17 amino acids. Germline CDR1 SGHNT, CDR2 YYREEE (reference sequence). V shed 0 bases and J shed 2 bases, with 17 bases lying between them. The DNA for the CDR3 is TGTGCCAGCAGCTTGGGGTACGTCCAGTCAAAACAAGAGACCCAGTACTTC. Protein product: CASSLGYVQSKQETQYF.

The chain uses TRBV5-1 and TRBJ2-3; D could derive from TRBD1 or TRBD2 (6 bases each). The CDR3 totals 13 residues. Germline V lookup: CDR1 SGHRS, CDR2 YFSETQ. V lost 3 bases, J lost 2 bases, and 7 bases lay in between. In DNA form, the CDR3 reads TGCGCCAGCAGCTGGGGGGCCACAGATACGCAGTATTTT. This codes for CASSWGATDTQYF.

This chain connects TRBV5-1 to TRBJ2-1; D not resolved. V shed 0 bases and J shed 6 bases, with 4 bases lying between them. The CDR3 totals 12 residues. Germline V lookup: CDR1 SGHRS, CDR2 YFSETQ. The CDR3 region has the DNA TGCGCCAGCAGCTTGGAAGGCAATGAGCAGTTCTTC. Amino acid sequence: CASSLEGNEQFF.

This rearrangement joins TRBV9 to TRBJ2-3; no clear D. Germline V gives CDR1 SGDLS, CDR2 YYNGEE. V was shortened by 0 bases and J by 4 bases, with 6 bases between the two germline ends. The CDR3 has 13 residues. CDR3: CASSVVLADTQYF. CDR3 nucleotides: TGTGCCAGCAGCGTAGTGTTAGCAGATACGCAGTATTTT.

The chain recombines TRBV30 with TRBJ2-1; D gene unclear. Between the trimmed V and J ends, which lost 0 bases and 10 bases, there was a span of 16 bases. Germline V lookup: CDR1 GTSNPN, CDR2 SVGIG (reference sequence). CDR3 length: 14 residues. The CDR3: CAWSVFGPLGEQFF. Written as DNA, the CDR3 is TGTGCCTGGAGTGTATTTGGGCCGTTAGGGGAGCAGTTCTTC.

The chain uses TRBV29-1 and TRBJ2-1; TRBD2 might be the D (5 bases). With 2 bases removed from V and 7 bases from J, the gap between germline ends came to 9 bases. The CDR3 spans 12 residues. The V gene's germline CDR1 is SQVTM and CDR2 ANQGSEA. CDR3 DNA: TGCAGCGTTGAATTTTCGGGGAATGAGCAGTTCTTC. Its translation: CSVEFSGNEQFF.

The rearrangement uses TRBV5-1 and TRBJ2-1; 7 bases map to TRBD2. J lost 7 bases, V lost 2 bases, and 6 bases had no gene match. This CDR3 is built from 14 residues. The germline gives CDR1 SGHRS, CDR2 YFSETQ. The CDR3 spells CASSLTGTTNEQFF. CDR3 sequence (DNA): TGCGCCAGCAGCTTAACTGGGACTACAAATGAGCAGTTCTTC.

The chain recombines TRBV7-9 with TRBJ2-4; 7 positions agree with TRBD1. The ends lost 5 bases at V and 15 bases at J; junction bases unmatched: 13. CDR1 SEHNR and CDR2 FQNEAQ come from the germline V gene (reference sequence). The CDR3 consists of 13 residues. DNA of the CDR3: TGTGCCAGCAGCGCCGTCACCGGGACAGTGCCGTACTTC. Protein product: CASSAVTGTVPYF.